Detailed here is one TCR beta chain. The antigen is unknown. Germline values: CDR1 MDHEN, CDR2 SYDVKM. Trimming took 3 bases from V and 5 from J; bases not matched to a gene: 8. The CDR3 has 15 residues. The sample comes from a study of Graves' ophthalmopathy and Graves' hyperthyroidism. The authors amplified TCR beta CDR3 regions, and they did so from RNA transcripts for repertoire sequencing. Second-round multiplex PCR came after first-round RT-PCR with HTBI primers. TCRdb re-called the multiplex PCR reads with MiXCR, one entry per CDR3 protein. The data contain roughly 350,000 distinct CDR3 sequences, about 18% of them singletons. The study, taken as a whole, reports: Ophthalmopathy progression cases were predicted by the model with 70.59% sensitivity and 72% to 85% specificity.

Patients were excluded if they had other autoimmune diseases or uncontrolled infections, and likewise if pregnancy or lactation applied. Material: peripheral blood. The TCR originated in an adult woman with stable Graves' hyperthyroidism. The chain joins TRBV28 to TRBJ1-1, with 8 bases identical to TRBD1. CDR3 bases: TGTGCCAGCAGTTTCATACGACAGGGGAGGACTGAAGCTTTCTTT. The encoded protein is CASSFIRQGRTEAFF.